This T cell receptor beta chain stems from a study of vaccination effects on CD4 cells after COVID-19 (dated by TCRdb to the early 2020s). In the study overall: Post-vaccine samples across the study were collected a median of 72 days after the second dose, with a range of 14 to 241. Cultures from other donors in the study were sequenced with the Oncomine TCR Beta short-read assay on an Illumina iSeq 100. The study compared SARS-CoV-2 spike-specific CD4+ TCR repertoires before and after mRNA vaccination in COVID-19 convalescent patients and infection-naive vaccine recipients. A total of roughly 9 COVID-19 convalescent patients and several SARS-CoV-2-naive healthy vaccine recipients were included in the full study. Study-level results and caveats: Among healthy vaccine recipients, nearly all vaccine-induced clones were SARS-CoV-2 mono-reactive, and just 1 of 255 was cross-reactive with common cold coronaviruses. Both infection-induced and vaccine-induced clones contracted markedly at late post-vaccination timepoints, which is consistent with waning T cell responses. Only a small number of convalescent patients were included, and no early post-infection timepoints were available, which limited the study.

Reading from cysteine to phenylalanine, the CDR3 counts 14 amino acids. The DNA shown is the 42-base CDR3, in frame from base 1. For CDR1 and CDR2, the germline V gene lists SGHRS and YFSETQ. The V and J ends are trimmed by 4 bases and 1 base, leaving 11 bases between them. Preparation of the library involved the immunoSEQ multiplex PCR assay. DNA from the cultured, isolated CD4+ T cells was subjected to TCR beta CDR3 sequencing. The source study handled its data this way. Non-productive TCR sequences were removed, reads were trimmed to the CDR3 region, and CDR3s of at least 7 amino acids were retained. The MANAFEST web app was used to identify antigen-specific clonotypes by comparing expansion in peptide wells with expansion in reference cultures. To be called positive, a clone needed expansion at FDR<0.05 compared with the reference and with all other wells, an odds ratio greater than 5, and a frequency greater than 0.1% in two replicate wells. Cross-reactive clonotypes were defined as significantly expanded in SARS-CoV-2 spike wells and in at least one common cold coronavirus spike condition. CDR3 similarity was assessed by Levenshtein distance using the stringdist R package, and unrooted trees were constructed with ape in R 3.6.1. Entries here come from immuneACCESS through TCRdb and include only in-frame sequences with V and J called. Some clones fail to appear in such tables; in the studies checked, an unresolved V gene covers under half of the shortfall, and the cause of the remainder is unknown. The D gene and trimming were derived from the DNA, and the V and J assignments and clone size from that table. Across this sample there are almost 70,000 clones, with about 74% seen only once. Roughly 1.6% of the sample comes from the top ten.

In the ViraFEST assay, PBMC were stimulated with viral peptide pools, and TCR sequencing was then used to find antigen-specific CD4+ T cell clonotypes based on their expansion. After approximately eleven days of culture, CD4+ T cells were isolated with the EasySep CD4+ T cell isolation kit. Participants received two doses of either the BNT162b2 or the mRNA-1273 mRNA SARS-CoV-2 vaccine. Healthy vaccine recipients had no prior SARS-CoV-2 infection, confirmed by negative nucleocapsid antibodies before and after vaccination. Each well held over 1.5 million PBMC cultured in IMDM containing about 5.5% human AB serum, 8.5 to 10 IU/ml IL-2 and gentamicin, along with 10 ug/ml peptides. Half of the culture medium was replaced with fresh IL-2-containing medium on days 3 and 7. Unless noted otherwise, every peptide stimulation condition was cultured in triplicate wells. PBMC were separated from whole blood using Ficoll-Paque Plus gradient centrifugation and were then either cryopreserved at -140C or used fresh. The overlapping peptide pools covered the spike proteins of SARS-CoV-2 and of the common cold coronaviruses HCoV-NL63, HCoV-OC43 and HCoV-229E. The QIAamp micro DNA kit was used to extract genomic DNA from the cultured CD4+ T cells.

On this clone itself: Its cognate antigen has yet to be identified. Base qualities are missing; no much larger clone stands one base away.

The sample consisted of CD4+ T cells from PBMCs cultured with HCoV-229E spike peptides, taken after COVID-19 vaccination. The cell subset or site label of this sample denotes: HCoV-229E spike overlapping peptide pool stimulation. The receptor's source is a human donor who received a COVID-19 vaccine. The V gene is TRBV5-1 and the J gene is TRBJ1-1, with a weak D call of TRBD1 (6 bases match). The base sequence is TGCGCCAGCAGCCGGGACACCGGGAACACTGAAGCTTTCTTT. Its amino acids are CASSRDTGNTEAFF. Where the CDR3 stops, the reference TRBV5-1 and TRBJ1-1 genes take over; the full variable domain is KAGVTQTPRYLIKTRGQQVTLSCSPISGHRSVSWYQQTPGQGLQFLFEYFSETQRNKGNFPGRFSGRQFSNSRSEMNVSTLELGDSALYLCASSRDTGNTEAFFGQGTRLTVV.